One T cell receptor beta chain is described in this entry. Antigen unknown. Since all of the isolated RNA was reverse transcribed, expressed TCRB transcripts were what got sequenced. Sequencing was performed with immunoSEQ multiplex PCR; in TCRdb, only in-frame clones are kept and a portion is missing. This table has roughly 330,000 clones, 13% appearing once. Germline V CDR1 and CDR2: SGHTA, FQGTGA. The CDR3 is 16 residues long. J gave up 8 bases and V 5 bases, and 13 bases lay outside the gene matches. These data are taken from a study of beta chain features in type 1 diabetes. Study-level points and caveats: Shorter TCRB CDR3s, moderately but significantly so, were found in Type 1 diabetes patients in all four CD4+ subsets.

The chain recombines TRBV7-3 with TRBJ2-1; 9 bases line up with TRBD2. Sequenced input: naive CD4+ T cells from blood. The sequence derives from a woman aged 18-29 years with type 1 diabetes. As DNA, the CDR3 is TGTGCCAGCAGCCCCCCGGGACTAGCAGGGTTCCATGAGCAGTTCTTC. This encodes CASSPPGLAGFHEQFF.